This T cell receptor (beta chain) was obtained from a study of post-analysis software for immune sequencing data. Note on this clonotype: Its antigen is currently unknown.

General observations from the study: Patients showed TRBV5-6, TRBV5-1 and TRBV20-1 among 4 or 5 TRBV segments more frequent than in controls.

Germline trimming cut 5 bases from V and 1 base from J; bases unmatched to any gene: 8. Germline V gene data show CDR1 as MNHEY and CDR2 as SMNVEV (reference sequence). The CDR3 loop spans 17 amino acids. Carried by the TCR beta cDNA libraries were unique molecular identifiers. MiXCR, applied by TCRdb to the PCR reads, yields one record per CDR3 protein. This table has hundreds of thousands of distinct CDR3 sequences, 25% to 30% appearing once. The origin of this receptor is a girl under 18 with multiple sclerosis. Sequencing used blood. This sequence joins TRBV27 and TRBJ2-6; TRBD1 matches 7 bases. The CDR3 DNA reads as TGTGCCAGCAGTGGCGCAGGGGGTAAGTCTGGGGCCAACGTCCTGACTTTC. This encodes CASSGAGGKSGANVLTF.